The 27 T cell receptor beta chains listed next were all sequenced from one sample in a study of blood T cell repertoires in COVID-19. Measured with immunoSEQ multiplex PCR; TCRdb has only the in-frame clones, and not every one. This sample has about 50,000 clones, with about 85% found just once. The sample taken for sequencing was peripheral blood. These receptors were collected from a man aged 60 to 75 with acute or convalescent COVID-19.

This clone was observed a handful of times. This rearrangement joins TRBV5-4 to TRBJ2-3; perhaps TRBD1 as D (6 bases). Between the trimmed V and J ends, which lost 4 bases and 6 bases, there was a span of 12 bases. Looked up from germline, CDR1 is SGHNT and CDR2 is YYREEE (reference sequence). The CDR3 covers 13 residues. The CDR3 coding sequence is TGTGCCAGCAGCCCACAGGGCGGGGATACGCAGTATTTT. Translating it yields CASSPQGGDTQYF.

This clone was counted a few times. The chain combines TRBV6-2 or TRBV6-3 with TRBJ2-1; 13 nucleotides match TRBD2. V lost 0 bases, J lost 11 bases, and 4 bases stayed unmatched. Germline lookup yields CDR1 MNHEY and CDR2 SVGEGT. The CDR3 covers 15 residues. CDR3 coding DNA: TGTGCCAGCAGTTACTCAGGGACTAGCGGGGACAAGCAGTTCTTC. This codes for CASSYSGTSGDKQFF.

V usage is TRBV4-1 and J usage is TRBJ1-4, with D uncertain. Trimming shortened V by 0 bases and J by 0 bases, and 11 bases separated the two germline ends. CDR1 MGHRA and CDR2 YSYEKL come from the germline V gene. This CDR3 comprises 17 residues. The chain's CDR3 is CASSQERRIATNEKLFF. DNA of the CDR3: TGCGCCAGCAGCCAAGAGAGGCGCATTGCAACTAATGAAAAACTGTTTTTT.

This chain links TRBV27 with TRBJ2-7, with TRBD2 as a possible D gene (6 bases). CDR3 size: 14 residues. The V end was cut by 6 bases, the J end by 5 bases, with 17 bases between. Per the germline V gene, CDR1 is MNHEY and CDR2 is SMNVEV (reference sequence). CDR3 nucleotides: TGTGCCAGCAGACGGGAGTACCGAGTTCACGAGCAGTACTTC. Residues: CASRREYRVHEQYF.

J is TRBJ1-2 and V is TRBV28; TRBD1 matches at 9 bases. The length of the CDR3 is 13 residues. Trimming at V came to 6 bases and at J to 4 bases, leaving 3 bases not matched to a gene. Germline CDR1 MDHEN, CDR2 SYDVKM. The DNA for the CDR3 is TGTGCCAGCAGCCCGGGACAGGGCTATGGCTACACCTTC. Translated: CASSPGQGYGYTF.

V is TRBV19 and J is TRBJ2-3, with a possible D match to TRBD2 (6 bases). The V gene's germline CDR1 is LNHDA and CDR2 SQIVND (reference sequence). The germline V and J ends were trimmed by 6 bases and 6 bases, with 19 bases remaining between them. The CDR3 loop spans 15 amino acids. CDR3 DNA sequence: TGTGCCAGTAGCGGGACTGGCAGCGTTTCGGATACGCAGTATTTT. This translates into CASSGTGSVSDTQYF.

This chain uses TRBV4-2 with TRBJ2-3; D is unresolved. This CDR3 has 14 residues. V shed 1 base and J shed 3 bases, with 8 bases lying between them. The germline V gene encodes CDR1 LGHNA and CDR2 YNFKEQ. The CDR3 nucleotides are TGTGCCAGCAGCCAAGGACTCGGAACAGATACGCAGTATTTT. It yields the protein CASSQGLGTDTQYF.

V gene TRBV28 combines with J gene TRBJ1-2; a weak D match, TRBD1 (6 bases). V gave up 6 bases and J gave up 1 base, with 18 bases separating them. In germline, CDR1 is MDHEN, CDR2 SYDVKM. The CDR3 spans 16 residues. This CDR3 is CASSYTVGTFNYGYTF. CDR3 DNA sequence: TGTGCCAGCAGCTATACTGTGGGGACATTTAACTATGGCTACACCTTC.

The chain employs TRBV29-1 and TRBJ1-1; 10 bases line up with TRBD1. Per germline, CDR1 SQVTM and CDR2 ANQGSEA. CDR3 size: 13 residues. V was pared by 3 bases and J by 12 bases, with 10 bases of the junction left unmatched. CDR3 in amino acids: CSVDGVGQGLTFF. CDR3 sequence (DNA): TGCAGCGTTGATGGTGTGGGACAGGGGTTAACTTTCTTT. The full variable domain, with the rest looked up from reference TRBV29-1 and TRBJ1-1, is SAVISQKPSRDICQRGTSLTIQCQVDSQVTMMFWYRQQPGQSLTLIATANQGSEATYESGFVIDKFPISRPNLTFSTLTVSNMSPEDSSIYLCSVDGVGQGLTFFGQGTRLTVV.

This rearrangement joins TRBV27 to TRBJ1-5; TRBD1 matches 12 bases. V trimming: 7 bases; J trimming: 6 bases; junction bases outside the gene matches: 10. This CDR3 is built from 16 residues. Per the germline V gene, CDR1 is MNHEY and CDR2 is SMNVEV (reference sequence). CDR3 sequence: CASKPFGTGGRQPQHF. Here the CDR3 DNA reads TGTGCCAGCAAACCCTTCGGGACAGGGGGCCGTCAGCCCCAGCATTTT.

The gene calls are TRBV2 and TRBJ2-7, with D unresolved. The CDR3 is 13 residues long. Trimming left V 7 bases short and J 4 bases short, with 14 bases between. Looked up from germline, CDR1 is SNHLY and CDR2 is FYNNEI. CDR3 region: CASTRIAGYEQYF. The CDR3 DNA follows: TGTGCCAGCACTAGGATAGCTGGATACGAGCAGTACTTC.

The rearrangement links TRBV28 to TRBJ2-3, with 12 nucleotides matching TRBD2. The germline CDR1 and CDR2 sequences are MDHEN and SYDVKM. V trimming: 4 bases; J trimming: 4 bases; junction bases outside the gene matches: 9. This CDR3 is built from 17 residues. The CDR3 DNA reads TGTGCCAGCAGTTCCACGCCGGGACTAGCGGGTTCAGATACGCAGTATTTT. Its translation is CASSSTPGLAGSDTQYF.

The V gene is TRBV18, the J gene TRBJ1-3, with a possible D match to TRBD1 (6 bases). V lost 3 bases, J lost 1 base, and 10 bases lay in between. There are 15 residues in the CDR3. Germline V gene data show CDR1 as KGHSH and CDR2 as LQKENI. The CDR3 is CASSPSRGSGNTIYF. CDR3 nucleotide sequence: TGTGCCAGCTCACCGTCCAGGGGATCTGGAAACACCATATATTTT.

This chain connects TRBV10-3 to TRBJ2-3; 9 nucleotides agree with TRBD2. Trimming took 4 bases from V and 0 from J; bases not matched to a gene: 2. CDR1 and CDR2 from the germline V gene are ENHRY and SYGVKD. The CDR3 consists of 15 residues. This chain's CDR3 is CAISGTSGSTDTQYF. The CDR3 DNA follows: TGTGCCATCAGTGGCACTAGCGGGAGCACAGATACGCAGTATTTT.

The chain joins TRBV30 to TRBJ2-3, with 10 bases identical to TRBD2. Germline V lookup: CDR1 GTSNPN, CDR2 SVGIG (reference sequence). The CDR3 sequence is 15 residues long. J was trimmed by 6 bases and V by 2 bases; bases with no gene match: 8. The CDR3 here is CAWSNRAGGLDTQYF. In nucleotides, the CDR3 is TGTGCCTGGAGTAATCGAGCGGGAGGGCTGGATACGCAGTATTTT. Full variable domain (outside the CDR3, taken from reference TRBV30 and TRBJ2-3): SQTIHQWPATLVQPVGSPLSLECTVEGTSNPNLYWYRQAAGRGLQLLFYSVGIGQISSEVPQNLSASRPQDRQFILSSKKLLLSDSGFYLCAWSNRAGGLDTQYFGPGTRLTVL.

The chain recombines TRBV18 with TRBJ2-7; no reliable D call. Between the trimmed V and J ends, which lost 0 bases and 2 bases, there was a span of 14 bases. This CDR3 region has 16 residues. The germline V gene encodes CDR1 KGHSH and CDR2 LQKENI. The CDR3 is CASSPPNGRVTYEQYF. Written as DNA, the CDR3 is TGTGCCAGCTCACCACCTAATGGGCGCGTTACCTACGAGCAGTACTTC. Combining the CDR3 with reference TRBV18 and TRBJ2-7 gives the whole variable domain NAGVMQNPRHLVRRRGQEARLRCSPMKGHSHVYWYRQLPEEGLKFMVYLQKENIIDESGMPKERFSAEFPKEGPSILRIQQVVRGDSAAYFCASSPPNGRVTYEQYFGPGTRLTVT.

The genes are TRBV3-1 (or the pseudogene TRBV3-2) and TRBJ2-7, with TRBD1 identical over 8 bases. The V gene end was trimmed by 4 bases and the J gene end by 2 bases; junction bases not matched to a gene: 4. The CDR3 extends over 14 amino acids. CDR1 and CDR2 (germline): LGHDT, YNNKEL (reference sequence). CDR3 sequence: CASSLGQGTYEQYF. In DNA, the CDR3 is TGTGCCAGCAGCCTCGGACAGGGCACCTACGAGCAGTACTTC.

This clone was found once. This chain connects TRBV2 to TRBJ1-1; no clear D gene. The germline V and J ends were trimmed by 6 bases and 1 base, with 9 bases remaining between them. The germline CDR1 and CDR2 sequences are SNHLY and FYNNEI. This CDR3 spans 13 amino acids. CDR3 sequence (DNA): TGTGCCAGCAGCGTCTCAGGGAACACTGAAGCTTTCTTT. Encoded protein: CASSVSGNTEAFF.

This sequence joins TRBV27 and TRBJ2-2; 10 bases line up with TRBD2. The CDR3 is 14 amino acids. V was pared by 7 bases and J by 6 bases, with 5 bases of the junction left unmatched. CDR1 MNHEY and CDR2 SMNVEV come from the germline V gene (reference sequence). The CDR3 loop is CASTSGSRSGELFF. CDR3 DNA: TGTGCCAGCACTAGCGGGAGTAGGTCCGGGGAGCTGTTTTTT.

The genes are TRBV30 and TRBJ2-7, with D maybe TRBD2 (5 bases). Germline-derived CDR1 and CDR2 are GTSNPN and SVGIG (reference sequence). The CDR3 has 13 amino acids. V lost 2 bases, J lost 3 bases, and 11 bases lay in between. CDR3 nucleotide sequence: TGTGCCTGGAGTTCGATAGCGAACTACGAGCAGTACTTC. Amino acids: CAWSSIANYEQYF.

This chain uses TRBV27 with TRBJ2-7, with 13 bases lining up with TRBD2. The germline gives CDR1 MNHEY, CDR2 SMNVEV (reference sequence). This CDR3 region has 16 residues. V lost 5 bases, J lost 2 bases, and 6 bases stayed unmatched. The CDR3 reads CASSHDGTSGTYEQYF. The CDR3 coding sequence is TGTGCCAGCAGTCACGACGGGACTAGCGGGACCTACGAGCAGTACTTC.

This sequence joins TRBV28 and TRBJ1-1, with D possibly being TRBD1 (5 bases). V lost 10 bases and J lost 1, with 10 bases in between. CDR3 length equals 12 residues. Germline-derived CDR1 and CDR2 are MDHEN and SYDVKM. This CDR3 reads CAIKGENTEAFF. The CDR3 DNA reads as TGTGCCATCAAAGGGGAGAACACTGAAGCTTTCTTT.

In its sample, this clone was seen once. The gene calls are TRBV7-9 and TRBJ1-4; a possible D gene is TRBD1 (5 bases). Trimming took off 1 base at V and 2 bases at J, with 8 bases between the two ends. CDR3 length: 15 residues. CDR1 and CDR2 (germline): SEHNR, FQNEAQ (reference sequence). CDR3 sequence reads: CASSLDQGTNEKLFF. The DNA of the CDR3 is TGTGCCAGCAGCTTAGATCAGGGTACTAATGAAAAACTGTTTTTT.

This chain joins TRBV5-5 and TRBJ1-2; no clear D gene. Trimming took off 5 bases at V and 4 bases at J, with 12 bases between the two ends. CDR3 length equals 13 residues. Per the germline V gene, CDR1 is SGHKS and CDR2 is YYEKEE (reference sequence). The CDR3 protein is CASSFTDFYGYTF. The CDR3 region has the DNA TGTGCCAGCAGTTTTACAGATTTCTATGGCTACACCTTC.

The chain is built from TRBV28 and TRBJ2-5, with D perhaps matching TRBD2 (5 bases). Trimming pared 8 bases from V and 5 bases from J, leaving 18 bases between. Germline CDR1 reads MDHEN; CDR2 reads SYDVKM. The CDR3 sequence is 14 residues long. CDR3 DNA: TGTGCCAGCCGATATTGGACTCGTGGGGAGACCCAGTACTTC. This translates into CASRYWTRGETQYF.

This CDR3 is CASSRGGAGMNTEAFF. The CDR3 nucleotides read TGTGCCAGCTCACGGGGGGGGGCTGGGATGAACACTGAAGCTTTCTTT. This sequence joins TRBV18 and TRBJ1-1; D may be TRBD1 (6 bases). Germline V gives CDR1 KGHSH, CDR2 LQKENI. V lost 4 bases, J lost 0 bases, and 15 bases lay in between. The CDR3 length is 16 residues.

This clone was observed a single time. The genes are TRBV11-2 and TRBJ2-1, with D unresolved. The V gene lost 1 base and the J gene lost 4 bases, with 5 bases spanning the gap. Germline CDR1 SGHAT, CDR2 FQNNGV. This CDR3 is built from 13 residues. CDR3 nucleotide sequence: TGTGCCAGCAGCTTAGCCCCGTACAATGAGCAGTTCTTC. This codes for CASSLAPYNEQFF.